This T cell receptor (beta chain) emerged from a study of T cells in Graves' hyperthyroidism and ophthalmopathy. Study-wide context: Peripheral blood was collected at initial diagnosis, before any treatment.

RNA transcripts were the template for amplifying TCR beta CDR3 regions. An initial round of RT-PCR targeting the TCR CDR3 relied on the HTBI primer set. TCRdb reanalysed the multiplex PCR reads using MiXCR and keeps one entry per CDR3 protein. The sample carries a few hundred thousand distinct CDR3 sequences, 12% to 15% recorded once. Across 18 months, stable Graves' hyperthyroidism was marked by no progression to ophthalmopathy. The patients, who ranged from 18 to 65 in age, presented with newly diagnosed hyperthyroidism lasting under 2 months. The study based diagnoses on clinical symptoms, serum thyroxine and TRAb, thyroid ultrasound and orbital computed tomography. This clonotype was observed once. Germline CDR1 is SGHRS and CDR2 is YFSETQ. J lost 1 base, V lost 2 bases, and 6 bases had no gene match. The CDR3 has 16 amino acids.

The genes are TRBV5-1 and TRBJ1-2, with TRBD1 matching over 9 bases. This sequence was found in a woman between 40 and 50 years old with Graves' hyperthyroidism. Sequencing was carried out using blood. The CDR3, as DNA: TGCGCCAGCAGCTTCGGCGGGACAGGGCATAACTATGGCTACACCTTC. This translates into CASSFGGTGHNYGYTF.